The TCR beta chain described here comes from a study of T cell changes during pregnancy in multiple sclerosis. Per the germline V gene, CDR1 is SGHTS and CDR2 is YDEGEE. V shed 4 bases, J shed 2 bases, and the junction held 11 bases outside the gene matches. The CDR3 is made up of 17 amino acids. Using immunoSEQ multiplex PCR, the repertoire was profiled, and TCRdb retains in-frame clones only, with some absent. The table records approximately 70,000 clones, about 90% of them present only once. The sequencing here drew on peripheral blood, taken in the second trimester of pregnancy. The chain has TRBV5-8 and TRBJ2-3, with TRBD1 identical over 9 bases. This sequence originates from a female donor in good health, enrolled as a control in a pregnancy study. For the CDR3, the DNA is TGTGCCAGCAGCCGCGCGAAGGACAGGGGTTACACAGATACGCAGTATTTT. Protein: CASSRAKDRGYTDTQYF.